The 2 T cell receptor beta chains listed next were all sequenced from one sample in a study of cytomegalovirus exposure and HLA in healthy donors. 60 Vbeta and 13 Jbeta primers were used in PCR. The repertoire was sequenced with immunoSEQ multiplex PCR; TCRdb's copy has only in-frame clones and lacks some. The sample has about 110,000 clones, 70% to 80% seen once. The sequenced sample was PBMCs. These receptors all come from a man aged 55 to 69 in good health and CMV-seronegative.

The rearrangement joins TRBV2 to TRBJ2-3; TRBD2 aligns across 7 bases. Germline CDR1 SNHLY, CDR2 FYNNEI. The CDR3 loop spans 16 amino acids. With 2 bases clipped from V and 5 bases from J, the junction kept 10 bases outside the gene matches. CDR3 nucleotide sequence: TGTGCCAGCAGTGAATTGGCTAGCGGATCCGGAGATACGCAGTATTTT. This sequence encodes CASSELASGSGDTQYF.

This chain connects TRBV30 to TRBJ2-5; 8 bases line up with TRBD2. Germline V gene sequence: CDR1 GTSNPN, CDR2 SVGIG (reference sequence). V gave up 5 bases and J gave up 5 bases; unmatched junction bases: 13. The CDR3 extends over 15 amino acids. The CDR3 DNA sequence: TGTGCCTGGGAAGGGTCGACGGGGGGGCAGGAGACCCAGTACTTC. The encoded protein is CAWEGSTGGQETQYF.